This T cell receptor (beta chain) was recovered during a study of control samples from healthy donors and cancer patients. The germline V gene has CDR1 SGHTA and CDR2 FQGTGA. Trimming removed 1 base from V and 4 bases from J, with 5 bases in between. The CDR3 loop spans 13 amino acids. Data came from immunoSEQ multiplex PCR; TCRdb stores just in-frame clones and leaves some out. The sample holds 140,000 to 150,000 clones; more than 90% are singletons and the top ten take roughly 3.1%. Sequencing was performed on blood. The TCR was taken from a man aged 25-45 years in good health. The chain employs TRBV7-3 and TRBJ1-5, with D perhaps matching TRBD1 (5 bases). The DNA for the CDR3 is TGTGCCAGCAGCTTAAGGGGGAATCAGCCCCAGCATTTT. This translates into CASSLRGNQPQHF.